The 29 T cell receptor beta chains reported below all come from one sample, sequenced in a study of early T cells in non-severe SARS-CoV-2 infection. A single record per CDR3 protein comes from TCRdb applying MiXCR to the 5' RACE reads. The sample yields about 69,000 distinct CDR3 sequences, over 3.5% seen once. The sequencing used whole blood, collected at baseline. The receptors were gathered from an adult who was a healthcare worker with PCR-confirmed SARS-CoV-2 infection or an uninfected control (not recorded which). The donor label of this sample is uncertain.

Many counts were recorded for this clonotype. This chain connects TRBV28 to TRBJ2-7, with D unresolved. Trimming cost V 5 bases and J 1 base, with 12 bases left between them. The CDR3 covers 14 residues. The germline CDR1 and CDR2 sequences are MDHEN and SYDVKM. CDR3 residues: CASSAVHRSYEQYF. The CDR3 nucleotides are TGTGCCAGCAGTGCCGTCCACCGGTCCTACGAGCAGTACTTC. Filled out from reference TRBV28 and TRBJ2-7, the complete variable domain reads DVKVTQSSRYLVKRTGEKVFLECVQDMDHENMFWYRQDPGLGLRLIYFSYDVKMKEKGDIPEGYSVSREKKERFSLILESASTNQTSMYLCASSAVHRSYEQYFGPGTRLTVT.

CDR3 bases: TGCAGTGCTAGAGAAGGGGGTGTGAATTCACCCCTCCACTTT. Translation gives CSAREGGVNSPLHF. The chain carries TRBV20-1 and TRBJ1-6; perhaps TRBD1 as D (6 bases). Trimming took off 0 bases at V and 7 bases at J, with 10 bases between the two ends. Looked up from germline, CDR1 is DFQATT and CDR2 is SNEGSKA (reference sequence). This CDR3 contains 14 residues.

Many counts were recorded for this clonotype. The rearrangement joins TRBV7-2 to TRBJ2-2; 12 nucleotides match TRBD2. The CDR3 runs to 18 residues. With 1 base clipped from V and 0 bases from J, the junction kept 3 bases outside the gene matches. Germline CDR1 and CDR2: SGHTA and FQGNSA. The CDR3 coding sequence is TGTGCCAGCAGCTTAGGACTAGCGGGGGCCACGAACACCGGGGAGCTGTTTTTT. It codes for CASSLGLAGATNTGELFF.

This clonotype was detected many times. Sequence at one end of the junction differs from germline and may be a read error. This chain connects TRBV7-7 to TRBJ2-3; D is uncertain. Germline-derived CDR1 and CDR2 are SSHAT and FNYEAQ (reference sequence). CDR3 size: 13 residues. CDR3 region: CASSSQSADTQYF. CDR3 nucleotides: TGTGCTAGCAGCTCACAGAGTGCCGATACGCAGTATTTT.

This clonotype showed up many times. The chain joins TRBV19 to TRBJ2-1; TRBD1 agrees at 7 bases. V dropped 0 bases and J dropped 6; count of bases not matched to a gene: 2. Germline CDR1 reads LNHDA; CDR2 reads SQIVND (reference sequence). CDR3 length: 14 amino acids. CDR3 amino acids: CASSIENRGNEQFF. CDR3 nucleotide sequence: TGTGCCAGTAGTATAGAAAACAGGGGCAATGAGCAGTTCTTC.

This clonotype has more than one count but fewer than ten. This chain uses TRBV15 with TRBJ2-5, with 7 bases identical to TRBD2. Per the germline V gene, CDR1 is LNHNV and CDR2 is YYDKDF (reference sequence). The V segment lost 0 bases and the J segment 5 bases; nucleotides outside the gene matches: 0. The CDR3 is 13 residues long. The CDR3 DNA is TGTGCCACCAGCAGAGAACTAGCGGAGACCCAGTACTTC. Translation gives CATSRELAETQYF.

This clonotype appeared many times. CDR3 nucleotides: TGTGCCAGCAGTCATCCGGGGCAGGGAGAGACCCAGTACTTC. Its protein product is CASSHPGQGETQYF. The chain links TRBV12-3 or TRBV12-4 to TRBJ2-5; D tentatively fits TRBD1 or TRBD2 (5 bases each). Between the trimmed V and J ends, which lost 5 bases and 4 bases, there was a span of 14 bases. The CDR3 totals 14 residues.

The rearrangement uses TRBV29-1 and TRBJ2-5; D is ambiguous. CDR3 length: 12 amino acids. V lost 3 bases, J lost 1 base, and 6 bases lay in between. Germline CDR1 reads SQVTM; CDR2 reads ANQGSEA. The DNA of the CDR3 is TGCAGCGTTGAGGACGTCCAAGAGACCCAGTACTTC. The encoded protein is CSVEDVQETQYF.

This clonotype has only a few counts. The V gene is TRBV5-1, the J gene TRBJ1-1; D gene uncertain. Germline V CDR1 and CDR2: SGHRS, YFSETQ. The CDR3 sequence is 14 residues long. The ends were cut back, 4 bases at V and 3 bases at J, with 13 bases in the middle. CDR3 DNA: TGCGCCAGCAGCCTAAACGGGCCGGACACTGAAGCTTTCTTT. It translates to CASSLNGPDTEAFF.

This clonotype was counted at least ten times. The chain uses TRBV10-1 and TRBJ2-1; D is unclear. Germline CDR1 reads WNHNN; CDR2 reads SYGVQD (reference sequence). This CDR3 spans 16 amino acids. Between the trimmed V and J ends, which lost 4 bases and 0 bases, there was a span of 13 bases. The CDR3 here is CASSATDGSSYNEQFF. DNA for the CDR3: TGCGCCAGCAGTGCGACGGACGGAAGCTCCTACAATGAGCAGTTCTTC.

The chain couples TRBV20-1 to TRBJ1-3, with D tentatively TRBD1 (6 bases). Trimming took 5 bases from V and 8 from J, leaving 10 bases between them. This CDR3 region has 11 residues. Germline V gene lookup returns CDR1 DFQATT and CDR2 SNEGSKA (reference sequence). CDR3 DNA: TGCAGTGCTCAGGGGCTAGACACCATATATTTT. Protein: CSAQGLDTIYF.

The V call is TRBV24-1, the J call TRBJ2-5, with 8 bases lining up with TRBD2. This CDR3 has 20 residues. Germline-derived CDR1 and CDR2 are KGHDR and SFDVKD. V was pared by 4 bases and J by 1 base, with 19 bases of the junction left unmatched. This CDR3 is CATSDPSKGVSGAIQETQYF. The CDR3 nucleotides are TGTGCCACCAGTGACCCTTCTAAGGGGGTTAGCGGGGCCATCCAAGAGACCCAGTACTTC.

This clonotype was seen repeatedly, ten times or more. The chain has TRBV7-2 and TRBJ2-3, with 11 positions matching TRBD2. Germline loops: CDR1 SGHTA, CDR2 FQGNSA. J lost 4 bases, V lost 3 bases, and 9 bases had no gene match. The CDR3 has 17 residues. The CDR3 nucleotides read TGTGCCAGCAGCTTGTTTAGCGGGGGGGCCGGCGCAGATACGCAGTATTTT. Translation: CASSLFSGGAGADTQYF.

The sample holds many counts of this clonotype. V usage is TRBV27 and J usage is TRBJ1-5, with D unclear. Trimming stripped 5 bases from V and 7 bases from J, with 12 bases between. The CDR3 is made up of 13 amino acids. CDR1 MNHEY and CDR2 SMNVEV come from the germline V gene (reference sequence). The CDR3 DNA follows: TGTGCCAGCAGTCCACCCAGCGGCCAGCCCCAGCATTTT. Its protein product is CASSPPSGQPQHF.

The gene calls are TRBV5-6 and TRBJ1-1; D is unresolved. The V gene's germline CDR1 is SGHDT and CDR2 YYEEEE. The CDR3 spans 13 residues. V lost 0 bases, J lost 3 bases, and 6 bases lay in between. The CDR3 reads CASSLGADTEAFF. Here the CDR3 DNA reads TGTGCCAGCAGCTTGGGAGCTGACACTGAAGCTTTCTTT.

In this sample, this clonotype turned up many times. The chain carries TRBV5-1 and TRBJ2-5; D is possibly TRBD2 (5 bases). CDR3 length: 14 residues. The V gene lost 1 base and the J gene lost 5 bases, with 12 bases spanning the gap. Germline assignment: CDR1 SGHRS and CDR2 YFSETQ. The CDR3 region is CASSLRLRRETQYF. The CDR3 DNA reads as TGCGCCAGCAGCTTGCGGCTAAGGAGGGAGACCCAGTACTTC.

The CDR3: CATSRGGTSYEQYF. The CDR3 DNA is TGTGCCACCTCAAGAGGGGGTACTTCCTACGAGCAGTACTTC. This rearrangement joins TRBV15 to TRBJ2-7; tentative D call: TRBD1 (6 bases). Per the germline V gene, CDR1 is LNHNV and CDR2 is YYDKDF (reference sequence). V lost 8 bases and J 1 base, leaving 15 bases between the germline ends. The CDR3 totals 14 residues. Full variable domain (rest looked up from reference TRBV15 and TRBJ2-7): DAMVIQNPRYQVTQFGKPVTLSCSQTLNHNVMYWYQQKSSQAPKLLFHYYDKDFNNEADTPDNFQSRRPNTSFCFLDIRSPGLGDTAMYLCATSRGGTSYEQYFGPGTRLTVT.

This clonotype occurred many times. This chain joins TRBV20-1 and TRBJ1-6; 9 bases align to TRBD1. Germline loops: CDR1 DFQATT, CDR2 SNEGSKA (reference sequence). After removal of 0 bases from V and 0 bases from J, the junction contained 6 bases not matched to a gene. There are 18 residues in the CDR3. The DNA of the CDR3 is TGCAGTGCTAGAGAGGGACAGGGACGAGACTCCTATAATTCACCCCTCCACTTT. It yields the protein CSAREGQGRDSYNSPLHF.

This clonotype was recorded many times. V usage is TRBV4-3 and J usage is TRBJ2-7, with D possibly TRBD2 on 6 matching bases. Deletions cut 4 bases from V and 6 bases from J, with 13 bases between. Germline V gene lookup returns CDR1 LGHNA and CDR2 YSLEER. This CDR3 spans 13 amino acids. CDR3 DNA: TGCGCCAGCAGCCTTTGGACTAACTCCGAGCAGTACTTC. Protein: CASSLWTNSEQYF.

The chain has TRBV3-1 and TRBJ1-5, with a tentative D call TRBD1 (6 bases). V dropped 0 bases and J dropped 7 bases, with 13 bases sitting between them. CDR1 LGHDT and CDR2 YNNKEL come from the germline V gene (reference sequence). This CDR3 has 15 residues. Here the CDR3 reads CASSQDGRGKQPQHF. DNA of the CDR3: TGTGCCAGCAGCCAAGATGGCAGGGGAAAACAGCCCCAGCATTTT.

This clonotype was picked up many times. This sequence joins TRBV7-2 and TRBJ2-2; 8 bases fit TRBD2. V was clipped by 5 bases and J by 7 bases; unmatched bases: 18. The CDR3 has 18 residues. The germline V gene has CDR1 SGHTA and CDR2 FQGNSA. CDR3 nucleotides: TGTGCCAGCAGCCGCCTTGGGCGGGGGGAGGTTTACGGCGGGGAGCTGTTTTTT. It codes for CASSRLGRGEVYGGELFF.

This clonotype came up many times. As DNA, the CDR3 is TGTGCCAGCAGTTTCTTGGGCGGGGCCACAGATACGCAGTATTTT. Its protein product is CASSFLGGATDTQYF. The V call is TRBV12-3 or TRBV12-4, the J call TRBJ2-3; weak D call: TRBD2 (6 bases). The length of the CDR3 is 15 residues. The V end lost 3 bases, the J end lost 2 bases, and 12 bases lay between the germline ends.

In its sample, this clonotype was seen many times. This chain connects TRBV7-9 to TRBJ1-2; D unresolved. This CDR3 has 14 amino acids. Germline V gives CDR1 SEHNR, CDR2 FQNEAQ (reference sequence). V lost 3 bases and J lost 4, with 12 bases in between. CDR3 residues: CASSLRDLGYGYTF. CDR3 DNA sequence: TGTGCCAGCAGCTTGAGAGATTTGGGCTATGGCTACACCTTC.

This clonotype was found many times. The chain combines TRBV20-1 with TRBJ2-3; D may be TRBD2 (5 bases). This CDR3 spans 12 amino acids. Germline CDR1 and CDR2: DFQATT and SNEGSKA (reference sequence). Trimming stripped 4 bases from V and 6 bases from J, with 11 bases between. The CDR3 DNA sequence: TGCAGTGCTAAAGCCACGGGGGATACGCAGTATTTT. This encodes CSAKATGDTQYF.

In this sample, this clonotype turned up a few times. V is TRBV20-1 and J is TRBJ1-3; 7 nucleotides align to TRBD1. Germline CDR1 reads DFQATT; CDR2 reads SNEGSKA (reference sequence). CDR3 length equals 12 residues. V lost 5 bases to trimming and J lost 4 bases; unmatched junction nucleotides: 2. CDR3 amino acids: CSAQGGGNTIYF. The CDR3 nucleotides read TGCAGTGCTCAGGGGGGCGGAAACACCATATATTTT.

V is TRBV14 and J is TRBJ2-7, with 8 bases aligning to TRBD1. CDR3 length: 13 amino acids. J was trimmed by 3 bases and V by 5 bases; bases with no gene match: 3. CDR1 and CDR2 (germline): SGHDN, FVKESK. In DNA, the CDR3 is TGTGCCAGCAGCAGGACAGGGATCTACGAGCAGTACTTC. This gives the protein CASSRTGIYEQYF.

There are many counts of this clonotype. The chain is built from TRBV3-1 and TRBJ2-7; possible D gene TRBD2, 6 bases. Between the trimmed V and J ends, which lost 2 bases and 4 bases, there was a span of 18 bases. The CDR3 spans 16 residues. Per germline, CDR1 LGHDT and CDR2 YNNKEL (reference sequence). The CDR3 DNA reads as TGTGCCAGCAGCCAACCCCCCGGACTAACGCCTTACGAGCAGTACTTC. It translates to CASSQPPGLTPYEQYF.

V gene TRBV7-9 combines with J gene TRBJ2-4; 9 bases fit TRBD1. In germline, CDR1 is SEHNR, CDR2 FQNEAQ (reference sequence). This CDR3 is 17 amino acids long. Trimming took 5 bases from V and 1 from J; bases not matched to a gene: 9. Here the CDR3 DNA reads TGTGCCAGCAGCGGTGGACAGGGGATAGCTGCCAAAAACATTCAGTACTTC. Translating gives CASSGGQGIAAKNIQYF. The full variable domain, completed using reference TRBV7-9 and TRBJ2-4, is DTGVSQNPRHKITKRGQNVTFRCDPISEHNRLYWYRQTLGQGPEFLTYFQNEAQLEKSRLLSDRFSAERPKGSFSTLEIQRTEQGDSAMYLCASSGGQGIAAKNIQYFGAGTRLSVL.

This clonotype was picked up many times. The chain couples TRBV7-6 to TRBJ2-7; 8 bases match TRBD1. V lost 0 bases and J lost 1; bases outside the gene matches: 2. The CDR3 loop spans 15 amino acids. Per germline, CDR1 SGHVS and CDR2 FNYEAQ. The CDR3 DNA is TGTGCCAGCAGCTTAGCAGGACAGGGTTCCTACGAGCAGTACTTC. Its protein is CASSLAGQGSYEQYF.